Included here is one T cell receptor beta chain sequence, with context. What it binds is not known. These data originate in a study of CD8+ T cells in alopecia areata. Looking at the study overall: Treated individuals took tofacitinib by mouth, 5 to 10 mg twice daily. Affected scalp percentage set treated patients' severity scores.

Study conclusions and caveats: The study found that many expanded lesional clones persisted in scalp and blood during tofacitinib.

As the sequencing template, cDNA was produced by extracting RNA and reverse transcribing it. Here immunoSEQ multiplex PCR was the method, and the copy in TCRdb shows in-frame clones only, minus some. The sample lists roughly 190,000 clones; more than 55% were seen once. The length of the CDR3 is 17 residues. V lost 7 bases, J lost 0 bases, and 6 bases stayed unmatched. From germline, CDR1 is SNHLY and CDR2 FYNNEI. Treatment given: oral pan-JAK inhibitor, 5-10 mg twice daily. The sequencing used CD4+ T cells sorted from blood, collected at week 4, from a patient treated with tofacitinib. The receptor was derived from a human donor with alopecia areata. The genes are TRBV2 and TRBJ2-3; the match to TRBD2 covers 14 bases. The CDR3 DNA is TGTGCCAGCAATGGACTAGCGGGAGGTTCTAGCACAGATACGCAGTATTTT. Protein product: CASNGLAGGSSTDTQYF.